What follows are 18 T cell receptor beta chains derived from one specimen sequenced in a study of CD8 T cells in Susac syndrome. An amount of RNA that ranged from roughly 0.45 to 1 ug was reverse transcribed with random hexamers. One entry per CDR3 protein results from TCRdb running MiXCR on the immunoSEQ multiplex PCR reads. The sample shows some 260,000 distinct CDR3 sequences, about 93% of them seen only once. The sample consisted of CD4+ T cells from PBMCs. These receptors were collected from a human donor with multiple sclerosis.

The chain uses TRBV20-1 and TRBJ1-2, with a possible D match to TRBD1 (6 bases). The germline V and J ends were trimmed by 3 bases and 6 bases, with 17 bases remaining between them. Germline assignment: CDR1 DFQATT and CDR2 SNEGSKA (reference sequence). The CDR3 has 14 amino acids. CDR3 coding DNA: TGCAGTGCTAGGGTCACACGGGGGCAGGATGGCTACACCTTC. It specifies CSARVTRGQDGYTF.

The chain combines TRBV4-1 with TRBJ1-1; D is ambiguous. Germline lookup yields CDR1 MGHRA and CDR2 YSYEKL. Trimming removed 6 bases at V and 0 bases at J, with 14 bases between. The CDR3 covers 15 residues. The CDR3 sequence: CASSHLFSLNTEAFF. The CDR3 DNA reads TGCGCCAGCAGTCACCTTTTTTCACTGAACACTGAAGCTTTCTTT.

The chain couples TRBV20-1 to TRBJ1-4; TRBD1 aligns across 7 bases. V lost 2 bases and J lost 7; bases outside the gene matches: 7. Germline assignment: CDR1 DFQATT and CDR2 SNEGSKA (reference sequence). CDR3 length equals 14 residues. CDR3: CSARLQGKGEKLFF. The CDR3, as DNA: TGCAGTGCTAGACTACAGGGGAAGGGTGAAAAACTGTTTTTT.

The chain combines TRBV11-1 with TRBJ2-1; unclear D gene. The CDR3 covers 16 residues. The V end was cut by 1 base, the J end by 1 base, with 11 bases between. CDR1 is SGHAT and CDR2 is FQDESV in the germline V gene (reference sequence). CDR3 region: CASSLVGDWSYNEQFF. CDR3 bases: TGTGCCAGCAGCTTAGTTGGTGATTGGTCCTACAATGAGCAGTTCTTC. Filled out from reference TRBV11-1 and TRBJ2-1, the complete variable domain reads EAEVAQSPRYKITEKSQAVAFWCDPISGHATLYWYRQILGQGPELLVQFQDESVVDDSQLPKDRFSAERLKGVDSTLKIQPAELGDSAMYLCASSLVGDWSYNEQFFGPGTRLTVL.

This sequence joins TRBV2 and TRBJ2-7; D is unclear. Trimming removed 3 bases at V and 6 bases at J, with 6 bases between. Germline CDR1 is SNHLY and CDR2 is FYNNEI. This CDR3 region has 11 residues. CDR3 nucleotide sequence: TGTGCCAGCAGTGAGGATGGCGAGCAGTACTTC. It yields the protein CASSEDGEQYF.

V and J are TRBV6-6 and TRBJ2-2; the D is unclear. The CDR3 covers 12 residues. Germline V gene lookup returns CDR1 MNHNY and CDR2 SVGAGI (reference sequence). V was cut by 0 bases and J by 9 bases, with 5 bases left in between. CDR3 loop: CASSYSGWELFF. Here the CDR3 DNA reads TGTGCCAGCAGTTACTCTGGCTGGGAGCTGTTTTTT.

The V and J genes are TRBV30 and TRBJ2-5, with a weak D call TRBD1 (6 bases). Germline V gene data show CDR1 as GTSNPN and CDR2 as SVGIG (reference sequence). V lost 2 bases and J 5 bases, leaving 6 bases between the germline ends. The CDR3 consists of 11 residues. The DNA for the CDR3 is TGTGCCTGGAGTACAGGGGAGACCCAGTACTTC. The encoded protein is CAWSTGETQYF.

This clonotype has only one observation. For the CDR3, the DNA is TGTGCCAGCAGTGCCCGGACAGGGGTCGAAAAACTGTTTTTT. This gives the protein CASSARTGVEKLFF. J is TRBJ1-4 and V is TRBV25-1; 9 nucleotides agree with TRBD1. This CDR3 has 14 amino acids. The V gene's germline CDR1 is MGHDK and CDR2 SYGVNS. The trim removed 4 bases at V and 8 bases at J, leaving 5 bases unmatched.

This chain uses TRBV20-1 with TRBJ1-5; possibly TRBD1 for D (5 bases). Deletions cut 3 bases from V and 0 bases from J, with 9 bases between. The CDR3 loop spans 14 amino acids. Germline V gene lookup returns CDR1 DFQATT and CDR2 SNEGSKA (reference sequence). The CDR3 nucleotides read TGCAGTGCTAGGGGGGGAGTTAGCAATCAGCCCCAGCATTTT. Its translation is CSARGGVSNQPQHF.

The CDR3 nucleotides are TGTGCCAGCAGCCCGGATATAGTACTTTTTTCCACAGATACGCAGTATTTT. Its translation: CASSPDIVLFSTDTQYF. This rearrangement joins TRBV7-2 to TRBJ2-3; D uncertain. V lost 5 bases and J lost 2, with 20 bases in between. Germline lookup yields CDR1 SGHTA and CDR2 FQGNSA. The CDR3 spans 17 residues. The full variable domain, its missing parts supplied by reference TRBV7-2 and TRBJ2-3, is GAGVSQSPSNKVTEKGKDVELRCDPISGHTALYWYRQSLGQGLEFLIYFQGNSAPDKSGLPSDRFSAERTGGSVSTLTIQRTQQEDSAVYLCASSPDIVLFSTDTQYFGPGTRLTVL.

The rearrangement joins TRBV15 to TRBJ1-2, with D hard to call. Trimming stripped 3 bases from V and 4 bases from J, with 18 bases between. Germline V gives CDR1 LNHNV, CDR2 YYDKDF (reference sequence). CDR3 length: 16 amino acids. The CDR3 DNA follows: TGTGCCACCAGCAGTAGGCACAGTAAGGAACCCTATGGCTACACCTTC. This encodes CATSSRHSKEPYGYTF.

J is TRBJ2-1 and V is TRBV12-3 or TRBV12-4; D is ambiguous. The CDR3 length is 15 residues. The V and J ends lost 3 bases and 3 bases respectively, with 12 bases between them. The CDR3 loop reads CASSLGVVDYNEQFF. CDR3 nucleotides: TGTGCCAGCAGTTTGGGCGTTGTTGACTACAATGAGCAGTTCTTC.

The chain has TRBV4-1 and TRBJ1-5; D call uncertain. V lost 0 bases to trimming and J lost 7 bases, with 13 bases between them. The CDR3 extends over 15 amino acids. Germline CDR1 is MGHRA and CDR2 is YSYEKL. CDR3 nucleotide sequence: TGCGCCAGCAGCCAAGAGGCCGGGGTATGGCAGCCCCAGCATTTT. This gives the protein CASSQEAGVWQPQHF.

In this sample, this clonotype turned up once. The chain links TRBV6-5 to TRBJ1-1; 7 bases line up with TRBD1. After removal of 8 bases from V and 4 bases from J, the junction contained 7 bases not matched to a gene. The CDR3 consists of 13 residues. Germline CDR1 MNHEY, CDR2 SVGAGI. The CDR3 protein is CASGRTGATEAFF. The CDR3 nucleotides read TGTGCCAGCGGAAGAACAGGGGCCACTGAAGCTTTCTTT.

The chain employs TRBV7-3 and TRBJ1-4; D is undetermined. Germline V gene data show CDR1 as SGHTA and CDR2 as FQGTGA. The CDR3 totals 14 residues. Deletions cut 2 bases from V and 0 bases from J, with 4 bases between. As DNA, the CDR3 is TGTGCCAGCAGCTTAGAAGCAACTAATGAAAAACTGTTTTTT. It is translated as CASSLEATNEKLFF.

This sequence joins TRBV11-3 and TRBJ2-3; D may be TRBD2 (8 bases). The germline V and J ends were trimmed by 5 bases and 6 bases, with 18 bases remaining between them. This CDR3 region has 15 residues. The germline V gene encodes CDR1 SGHNT and CDR2 YENEEA. CDR3 loop: CASSRREGAGDTQYF. The CDR3 DNA reads as TGTGCCAGCAGCCGCCGGGAGGGGGCAGGGGATACGCAGTATTTT.

This clonotype was detected only a few times. V gene TRBV5-4 combines with J gene TRBJ2-3; D is perhaps TRBD1 or TRBD2 (5 bases each). The germline gives CDR1 SGHNT, CDR2 YYREEE (reference sequence). The CDR3 consists of 15 residues. Trimming removed 7 bases at V and 1 base at J, with 16 bases between. The CDR3 is CASRADRGGTDTQYF. CDR3 sequence (DNA): TGTGCCAGCCGGGCCGATAGGGGAGGCACAGATACGCAGTATTTT.

The chain's CDR3 is CASSADGSLSYEQYF. CDR3 DNA: TGTGCCAGCAGCGCCGACGGCAGTCTCTCCTACGAGCAGTACTTC. V gene TRBV9 combines with J gene TRBJ2-7; no firm D call. Trimming took off 3 bases at V and 0 bases at J, with 13 bases between the two ends. This CDR3 contains 15 residues. Germline lookup yields CDR1 SGDLS and CDR2 YYNGEE.